The sequence of this T cell receptor beta chain was determined in a study of blood T cell repertoires in COVID-19. V was clipped by 7 bases and J by 2 bases; unmatched bases: 4. CDR1 is SNHLY and CDR2 is FYNNEI in the germline V gene. This CDR3 region has 13 residues. This table comes from immunoSEQ multiplex PCR, and its TCRdb copy is limited to in-frame clones, with some not included. The sample records 77,000 or so clones, roughly 90% being singletons. The gene calls are TRBV2 and TRBJ2-5; 7 nucleotides agree with TRBD2. The origin of this receptor is a man aged 50 to 59 with active COVID-19. The material sequenced was peripheral blood. This chain's CDR3 is CASKRGEQETQYF. The CDR3 region has the DNA TGTGCCAGCAAACGGGGGGAGCAAGAGACCCAGTACTTC.